Listed below are T cell receptor beta chains from one sample, sequenced in a study of blood T cell repertoires in COVID-19. Some clones are missing from TCRdb's copy, which holds only in-frame ones; the method was immunoSEQ multiplex PCR. Here the sample spans 35,000 to 50,000 clones, about 80% being singletons. The sample comprised peripheral blood. Receptor source: a human donor with acute or convalescent COVID-19. The donor label of this sample is uncertain. Each CDR3 is given with its conserved first and last residue. A D gene is named only where the DNA matches it firmly. Expanded clones get a size class; other rows say once, few or many, or leave the size out.

j_gene,abundance,v_gene,d_gene,CDR3aa,CDR3nt
TRBJ2-7,.,TRBV6-2/TRBV6-3,TRBD1,CASSYPPGQGAEQYF,TGTGCCAGCAGTTACCCACCGGGACAGGGGGCCGAGCAGTACTTC
TRBJ1-2,.,TRBV28,.,CASSLSSGLFPLYTF,TGTGCCAGCAGTTTAAGTTCAGGTCTTTTTCCACTCTACACCTTC
TRBJ2-5,.,TRBV9,TRBD2,CASSLGLAGGTETQYF,TGTGCCAGCAGCTTGGGACTAGCGGGAGGGACCGAGACCCAGTACTTC
TRBJ2-2,.,TRBV28,.,CASSLHGGTGELFF,TGTGCCAGCAGTTTACACGGAGGAACCGGGGAGCTGTTTTTT
TRBJ2-1,.,TRBV5-4,TRBD1,CASSWGDRALDYNEQFF,TGTGCCAGCAGCTGGGGAGACAGGGCATTGGACTACAATGAGCAGTTCTTC
TRBJ1-1,.,TRBV5-1,.,CASSPDSANTEAFF,TGCGCCAGCAGCCCCGACAGCGCGAACACTGAAGCTTTCTTT
TRBJ1-4,.,TRBV6-5,.,CASSIRTGTNEKLFF,TGTGCCAGCAGTATCAGGACGGGAACAAATGAAAAACTGTTTTTT
TRBJ1-2,.,TRBV30,.,CAWSYQGYGYTF,TGTGCCTGGAGTTATCAGGGCTATGGCTACACCTTC
TRBJ1-2,.,TRBV4-1,.,CASSQDGQGMTNYGYTF,TGCGCCAGCAGCCAAGATGGGCAGGGAATGACTAACTATGGCTACACCTTC
TRBJ2-7,few,TRBV29-1,TRBD1,CSVEVPITGGEQYF,TGCAGCGTTGAAGTCCCAATTACAGGGGGGGAGCAGTACTTC
TRBJ2-3,.,TRBV6-2/TRBV6-3,TRBD2,CASSSGGATDTQYF,TGTGCCAGCAGTAGCGGGGGGGCCACAGATACGCAGTATTTT
TRBJ1-1,few,TRBV10-1,.,CADSKRLWDTEAFF,TGCGCCGACAGCAAACGGTTATGGGACACTGAAGCTTTCTTT
TRBJ2-1,.,TRBV7-3,TRBD2,CASSFGGLAHNEQFF,TGTGCCAGCAGTTTCGGGGGACTAGCCCACAATGAGCAGTTCTTC
TRBJ1-1,.,TRBV7-9,TRBD1,CASGQGASNTEAFF,TGTGCCAGCGGTCAGGGGGCCTCGAACACTGAAGCTTTCTTT
TRBJ1-2,once,TRBV5-4,.,CASSLPTGPRGYTF,TGTGCCAGCAGCTTGCCTACAGGGCCTAGGGGCTACACCTTC
TRBJ2-7,few,TRBV10-1,TRBD2,CASSVVAGGPGEQYF,TGCGCCAGCAGTGTTGTGGCGGGAGGGCCGGGTGAGCAGTACTTC